The T cell receptor (beta chain) under discussion was sequenced for a study of spatial heterogeneity in lung cancer. Findings and limits, study-wide: It was found that expanded intratumoral alpha and beta TCR counts tracked tumor mutation counts.

In the case of this clonotype: Its antigen is still unknown. Within a library made for alpha chains, this beta chain is off target, and its count is uninformative.

The time point: sample taken at primary tumor resection. Samples were obtained from roughly 65 donors, all untreated early-stage non-small cell lung cancer patients. One entry per CDR3 protein results from TCRdb running MiXCR on the 5' RACE reads. Among approximately 1,200 distinct CDR3 sequences listed, approximately 28% were seen once. This sample comprised lung tumor tissue, obtained at surgery. This clonotype was sampled from a male donor with early-stage non-small cell lung cancer.

The CDR3 here is CASSQDANTYEQYF. In DNA, the CDR3 is TGCGCCAGCAGCCAAGATGCTAATACCTACGAGCAGTACTTC. The chain employs TRBV4-3 and TRBJ2-7; D is undetermined. V was cut by 0 bases and J by 2 bases, with 8 bases left in between. From germline, CDR1 is LGHNA and CDR2 YSLEER. The CDR3 consists of 14 residues.